The next 19 T cell receptor beta chains were all read from a single sample in a study of T cells expressing NK-cell markers (dated by TCRdb to between 2020 and 2021). Libraries were made using 5' RACE. Sequencing was performed on an Illumina HiSeq 2000. Through TCRdb reprocessing, the reads give one entry per CDR3 protein sequence; DNA is omitted. The sample's clone listing holds 400,000 to 550,000 distinct CDR3 sequences. The ten largest clones represent under 7.5% of the sample. Sequencing input: blood T cells: a sorted CD56 or NKG2C T cell subset, CD4+ or CD8+ T cells, or bulk PBMC T cells (not recorded which). These receptors all come from a woman aged 18-70 years in good health.

The V and J genes are TRBV24-1 and TRBJ1-5. Germline CDR1 KGHDR, CDR2 SFDVKD. The CDR3 has 14 residues. The CDR3 sequence is CAIGTSASNQPQHF.

V is TRBV6-1 and J is TRBJ1-1. The CDR3 is made up of 12 amino acids. Germline lookup yields CDR1 MNHNS and CDR2 SASEGT. The CDR3 here is CASSEARTAAFF.

CDR3 sequence reads: CASSLDVSPVAFF. The genes are TRBV5-4 and TRBJ1-1; TCRdb names TRBD1, which stays unverified in the absence of DNA. This CDR3 has 13 residues. The germline CDR1 and CDR2 sequences are SGHNT and YYREEE (reference sequence).

The V and J genes are TRBV24-1 and TRBJ2-1; TCRdb's assignment of TRBD1 cannot be checked, as there is no DNA. The CDR3 has 11 amino acids. CDR1 is KGHDR, CDR2 SFDVKD, per germline. The CDR3 region is CATRLGANEFF.

The chain couples TRBV27 to TRBJ2-3; TCRdb's assignment of TRBD2 cannot be checked, as there is no DNA. The CDR3 extends over 16 amino acids. In germline, CDR1 is MNHEY, CDR2 SMNVEV (reference sequence). CDR3 loop: CASSLVASGASYTQYF.

This rearrangement joins TRBV4-1 to TRBJ1-5. The germline V gene has CDR1 MGHRA and CDR2 YSYEKL. The CDR3 extends over 14 amino acids. The CDR3 spells CASSNGEPNQPQHF.

The CDR3 is CASSQYPSSGDTQYF. The chain has TRBV4-3 and TRBJ2-3; TCRdb's D call, TRBD2, is unchecked because there is no DNA. The CDR3 length is 15 residues. Per the germline V gene, CDR1 is LGHNA and CDR2 is YSLEER.

The chain recombines TRBV7-2 with TRBJ2-2. CDR3 length: 15 amino acids. CDR1 and CDR2 (germline): SGHTA, FQGNSA. CDR3 region: CASSPTAGDTGELFF.

CDR3 in amino acids: CASSLVFPNTGELFF. The chain joins TRBV11-2 to TRBJ2-2. This CDR3 is built from 15 residues. Germline V gives CDR1 SGHAT, CDR2 FQNNGV.

The chain is built from TRBV5-1 and TRBJ1-1; no DNA is available, so the TRBD1 call from TCRdb remains unchecked. CDR3 size: 15 residues. Germline values: CDR1 SGHRS, CDR2 YFSETQ. The CDR3 is CASSERQGPNTEAFF.

The chain employs TRBV6-5 and TRBJ2-5; TCRdb designates TRBD1, a call that cannot be tested without DNA. CDR3 length: 15 amino acids. Germline V lookup: CDR1 MNHEY, CDR2 SVGAGI. The CDR3 is CASSYAGQGAKTQYF.

The chain uses TRBV4-1 and TRBJ2-3; there is no DNA to check the TCRdb D call of TRBD1. Germline loops: CDR1 MGHRA, CDR2 YSYEKL. The CDR3 totals 15 residues. The CDR3 reads CASSEFRGGADTQYF.

The chain uses TRBV9 and TRBJ1-1. Germline lookup yields CDR1 SGDLS and CDR2 YYNGEE. The CDR3 spans 18 residues. The CDR3 sequence is CASSVAASEGVAGTEAFF.

This sequence joins TRBV20-1 and TRBJ2-7. The length of the CDR3 is 16 residues. Germline CDR1 is DFQATT and CDR2 is SNEGSKA (reference sequence). The CDR3 loop reads CSARGLDGPNHYEQYF.

The chain has TRBV3-1 and TRBJ2-1; TCRdb designates TRBD2, a call that cannot be tested without DNA. From germline, CDR1 is LGHDT and CDR2 YNNKEL (reference sequence). The CDR3 has 15 residues. The CDR3 sequence is CASSQEGRQNNEQFF.

The chain uses TRBV5-5 and TRBJ2-7; TCRdb's assignment of TRBD1 cannot be checked, as there is no DNA. Germline lookup yields CDR1 SGHKS and CDR2 YYEKEE (reference sequence). CDR3 length: 14 residues. CDR3 region: CASSLLQGSREQYF.

The chain links TRBV4-1 to TRBJ1-6. This CDR3 has 14 amino acids. The germline V gene encodes CDR1 MGHRA and CDR2 YSYEKL. The CDR3: CASSQVSFNSPLHF.

The chain links TRBV7-9 to TRBJ2-1; with no DNA, the TCRdb D assignment of TRBD2 cannot be verified. There are 14 residues in the CDR3. Germline V gives CDR1 SEHNR, CDR2 FQNEAQ (reference sequence). CDR3 in amino acids: CASRPQTSIHEQFF.

The chain employs TRBV5-4 and TRBJ1-1. This CDR3 comprises 16 residues. CDR1 and CDR2 (germline): SGHNT, YYREEE (reference sequence). This CDR3 is CATASGQALLGTEAFF.